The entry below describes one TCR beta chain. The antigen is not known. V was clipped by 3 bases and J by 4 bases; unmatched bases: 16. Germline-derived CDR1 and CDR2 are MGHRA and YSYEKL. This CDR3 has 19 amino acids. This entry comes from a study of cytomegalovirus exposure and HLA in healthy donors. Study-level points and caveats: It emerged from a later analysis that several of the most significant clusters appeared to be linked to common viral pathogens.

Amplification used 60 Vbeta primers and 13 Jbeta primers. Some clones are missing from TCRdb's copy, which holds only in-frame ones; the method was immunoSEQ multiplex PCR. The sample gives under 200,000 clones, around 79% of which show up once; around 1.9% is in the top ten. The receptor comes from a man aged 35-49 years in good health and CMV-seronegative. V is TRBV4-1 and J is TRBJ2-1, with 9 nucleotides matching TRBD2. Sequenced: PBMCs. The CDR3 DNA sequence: TGCGCCAGCAGCCATCCCACCGGTACGCGGACTAGCGAGTACAATGAGCAGTTCTTC. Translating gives CASSHPTGTRTSEYNEQFF.